The clone carrying this T cell receptor (beta chain) was picked up a small number of times. Its antigen is undetermined. The data were obtained in a study of blood T cells in healthy people across ages. Trimming pared 3 bases from V and 0 bases from J, leaving 15 bases between. The CDR3 is made up of 16 amino acids. The V gene's germline CDR1 is SGHKS and CDR2 YYEKEE (reference sequence). With a J-beta primer mix and a sample-barcoded 5' primer, a second PCR ran 7 to 11 cycles. A template-switch adaptor that had 12 random nucleotides put a tag on each cDNA molecule. MiXCR, run by TCRdb on the 5' RACE reads, gives a single entry per CDR3 protein. This table holds 850,000 to 1,100,000 distinct CDR3 sequences, more than 30% found once. Study-level results: Naive CD4+ cell counts and diversity both ran higher in long-lived than in aged donors. It was found that TCR beta diversity correlated strongly with the percentage of naive T cells.

V gene TRBV5-5 combines with J gene TRBJ1-1; D is ambiguous. The receptor was isolated from a man aged 18 to 30 in good health. Sequenced input: blood. The CDR3 sequence is CASSSPRAAMNTEAFF. CDR3 sequence (DNA): TGTGCCAGCAGCTCGCCACGGGCAGCCATGAACACTGAAGCTTTCTTT.